A single sample gave rise to the 26 T cell receptor beta chains below, sequenced in a study of blood T cell repertoires in COVID-19. The table came from immunoSEQ multiplex PCR; TCRdb's copy has only in-frame clones and leaves some out. The sample carries approximately 18,000 clones, 85% to 90% recorded once. The specimen was peripheral blood. These TCRs come from a human donor with active COVID-19. The donor label of this sample is uncertain.

This clone was counted a single time. This chain joins TRBV9 and TRBJ1-2; D is ambiguous. Germline V lookup: CDR1 SGDLS, CDR2 YYNGEE. This CDR3 spans 14 amino acids. V was shortened by 2 bases and J by 3 bases, with 11 bases between the two germline ends. CDR3 loop: CASSVGRSDYGYTF. In DNA, the CDR3 is TGTGCCAGCAGCGTGGGGAGATCGGACTATGGCTACACCTTC. The complete variable domain, with remaining parts taken from reference TRBV9 and TRBJ1-2, reads DSGVTQTPKHLITATGQRVTLRCSPRSGDLSVYWYQQSLDQGLQFLIQYYNGEERAKGNILERFSAQQFPDLHSELNLSSLELGDSALYFCASSVGRSDYGYTFGSGTRLTVV.

V gene TRBV9 combines with J gene TRBJ1-2, with 8 bases aligning to TRBD1. CDR1 SGDLS and CDR2 YYNGEE come from the germline V gene. The V gene end was trimmed by 4 bases and the J gene end by 2 bases; junction bases not matched to a gene: 4. There are 14 residues in the CDR3. CDR3 sequence: CASSHGQGNYGYTF. The CDR3 nucleotides are TGTGCCAGCAGCCACGGACAGGGAAACTATGGCTACACCTTC.

DNA for the CDR3: TGCAGCGCGAGACAGGAATACATACGGGGTGAGCAGTTCTTC. Its translation is CSARQEYIRGEQFF. This sequence joins TRBV29-1 and TRBJ2-1; TRBD1 is a possible D gene (6 bases). V was cut by 7 bases and J by 9 bases, with 22 bases left in between. From germline, CDR1 is SQVTM and CDR2 ANQGSEA. The CDR3 has 14 residues.

This rearrangement joins TRBV6-4 to TRBJ2-7; 8 nucleotides align to TRBD1. The CDR3 has 13 residues. The V segment lost 4 bases and the J segment 7 bases; nucleotides outside the gene matches: 6. Germline V gene data show CDR1 as MRHNA and CDR2 as SNTAGT. The DNA of the CDR3 is TGTGCCAGCAGTGTTACAGGGGGTGGGGAGCAGTACTTC. It is translated as CASSVTGGGEQYF.

The J gene is TRBJ2-5, the V gene TRBV7-8, with TRBD1 as a possible D gene (6 bases). Germline V gene data show CDR1 as SGHVS and CDR2 as FQNEAQ. This CDR3 comprises 15 residues. Trimming removed 5 bases at V and 4 bases at J, with 17 bases between. The CDR3 reads CASSPTDRLTETQYF. For the CDR3, the DNA is TGTGCCAGCAGCCCAACTGACAGGTTAACAGAGACCCAGTACTTC.

Only one count was recorded for this clone. The chain employs TRBV25-1 and TRBJ1-1; 8 bases agree with TRBD1. Germline V gene lookup returns CDR1 MGHDK and CDR2 SYGVNS. This CDR3 contains 15 residues. The V segment lost 6 bases and the J segment 2 bases; nucleotides outside the gene matches: 8. The CDR3 region is CASSLGTGYNTEAFF. DNA of the CDR3: TGTGCCAGCAGCCTCGGGACAGGCTACAACACTGAAGCTTTCTTT.

This clone was seen a handful of times. The rearrangement links TRBV19 to TRBJ1-2, with D perhaps TRBD1 (5 bases). Trimming stripped 4 bases from V and 0 bases from J, with 9 bases between. Germline CDR1 and CDR2: LNHDA and SQIVND (reference sequence). The CDR3 loop spans 14 amino acids. The CDR3 nucleotides are TGTGCCAGTAGTAATCAGGGATCTAACTATGGCTACACCTTC. Its translation: CASSNQGSNYGYTF.

The rearrangement joins TRBV30 to TRBJ1-4; D possibly corresponds to TRBD1 (6 bases). Germline V gene lookup returns CDR1 GTSNPN and CDR2 SVGIG (reference sequence). Between the trimmed V and J ends, which lost 4 bases and 4 bases, there was a span of 13 bases. The CDR3 has 14 amino acids. CDR3: CAWNPDSGNEKLFF. CDR3 DNA: TGTGCCTGGAATCCGGACAGTGGTAATGAAAAACTGTTTTTT.

V usage is TRBV5-1 and J usage is TRBJ2-5, with D perhaps matching TRBD2 (6 bases). V was cut by 0 bases and J by 2 bases, with 8 bases left in between. CDR3 length equals 14 residues. Germline CDR1 and CDR2: SGHRS and YFSETQ. CDR3 loop: CASSLAGRQETQYF. The CDR3 DNA is TGCGCCAGCAGCTTGGCCGGGAGACAAGAGACCCAGTACTTC. Combining the CDR3 with reference TRBV5-1 and TRBJ2-5 gives the whole variable domain KAGVTQTPRYLIKTRGQQVTLSCSPISGHRSVSWYQQTPGQGLQFLFEYFSETQRNKGNFPGRFSGRQFSNSRSEMNVSTLELGDSALYLCASSLAGRQETQYFGPGTRLLVL.

This clone was counted between two and nine times. The genes are TRBV2 and TRBJ1-5; D is unresolved. CDR1 is SNHLY and CDR2 is FYNNEI in the germline V gene. The CDR3 length is 12 residues. The V and J ends lost 4 bases and 4 bases respectively, with 5 bases between them. DNA for the CDR3: TGTGCCAGCAGTGTCCTTAATCAGCCCCAGCATTTT. It encodes CASSVLNQPQHF.

The V gene is TRBV15, the J gene TRBJ2-1; 7 bases fit TRBD1. This CDR3 spans 17 amino acids. The ends lost 5 bases at V and 1 base at J; junction bases unmatched: 11. Germline values: CDR1 LNHNV, CDR2 YYDKDF (reference sequence). CDR3 amino acids: CATSVKQGTKSYNEQFF. CDR3 nucleotides: TGTGCCACCAGCGTGAAACAGGGGACAAAGTCCTACAATGAGCAGTTCTTC.

The J gene is TRBJ1-1, the V gene TRBV12-3 or TRBV12-4, with 9 bases lining up with TRBD1. The CDR3 totals 12 residues. V lost 3 bases and J lost 14; bases outside the gene matches: 7. CDR3: CASSFGQGRVFF. In DNA form, the CDR3 reads TGTGCCAGCAGTTTCGGACAGGGGCGTGTCTTCTTT.

This clone was detected only a few times. V usage is TRBV27 and J usage is TRBJ1-1, with D uncertain. There are 16 residues in the CDR3. V was shortened by 3 bases and J by 0 bases, with 14 bases between the two germline ends. CDR1 and CDR2 (germline): MNHEY, SMNVEV (reference sequence). The CDR3 DNA reads as TGTGCCAGCAGTTTGGGGAGGCCTTACTTGAACACTGAAGCTTTCTTT. As protein: CASSLGRPYLNTEAFF.

This clone has a single count. The chain links TRBV9 to TRBJ1-6, with TRBD1 identical over 9 bases. The CDR3 is 15 residues long. V lost 4 bases and J lost 7; bases outside the gene matches: 6. Per the germline V gene, CDR1 is SGDLS and CDR2 is YYNGEE. CDR3 amino acids: CASSSGQGWNSPLHF. The CDR3 DNA is TGTGCCAGCAGCTCCGGACAGGGGTGGAATTCACCCCTCCACTTT.

This chain uses TRBV19 with TRBJ1-1, with TRBD1 matching over 8 bases. Germline assignment: CDR1 LNHDA and CDR2 SQIVND (reference sequence). V lost 5 bases, J lost 6 bases, and 8 bases stayed unmatched. This CDR3 comprises 14 residues. Written as DNA, the CDR3 is TGTGCCAGTAGTGGACAGGGAGGGATGGCTGAAGCTTTCTTT. Translating it yields CASSGQGGMAEAFF. Full variable domain (rest looked up from reference TRBV19 and TRBJ1-1): DGGITQSPKYLFRKEGQNVTLSCEQNLNHDAMYWYRQDPGQGLRLIYYSQIVNDFQKGDIAEGYSVSREKKESFPLTVTSAQKNPTAFYLCASSGQGGMAEAFFGQGTRLTVV.

The V gene is TRBV7-9, the J gene TRBJ2-7, with D perhaps matching TRBD1 (5 bases). The CDR3 has 14 residues. Germline V gene lookup returns CDR1 SEHNR and CDR2 FQNEAQ (reference sequence). The ends were cut back, 1 base at V and 4 bases at J, with 11 bases in the middle. The CDR3 loop reads CASSLVGQGYEQYF. The DNA for the CDR3 is TGTGCCAGCAGCTTAGTAGGCCAGGGTTACGAGCAGTACTTC. The whole variable domain, filled in from reference TRBV7-9 and TRBJ2-7, reads DTGVSQNPRHKITKRGQNVTFRCDPISEHNRLYWYRQTLGQGPEFLTYFQNEAQLEKSRLLSDRFSAERPKGSFSTLEIQRTEQGDSAMYLCASSLVGQGYEQYFGPGTRLTVT.

The chain combines TRBV3-1 (or the pseudogene TRBV3-2) with TRBJ1-3; D ambiguous. CDR3 size: 14 residues. Trimming removed 2 bases from V and 4 bases from J, with 9 bases in between. Germline CDR1 is LGHDT and CDR2 is YNNKEL (reference sequence). The CDR3 DNA reads TGTGCCAGCAGCCAATGGCCGTCGGGAAACACCATATATTTT. It yields the protein CASSQWPSGNTIYF.

The chain employs TRBV20-1 and TRBJ1-4; the D gene is possibly TRBD1 (5 bases). The ends were cut back, 3 bases at V and 1 base at J, with 6 bases in the middle. Germline CDR1 and CDR2: DFQATT and SNEGSKA (reference sequence). The CDR3 loop spans 13 amino acids. The CDR3 loop is CSASRGTNEKLFF. CDR3 coding DNA: TGCAGTGCTAGTAGGGGAACTAATGAAAAACTGTTTTTT.

CDR3 nucleotide sequence: TGCAGCGTCCCTTTAAACTATGGCTACACCTTC. Its translation is CSVPLNYGYTF. The V call is TRBV29-1, the J call TRBJ1-2; D is unclear. Between the trimmed V and J ends, which lost 6 bases and 2 bases, there was a span of 7 bases. Germline-derived CDR1 and CDR2 are SQVTM and ANQGSEA. The CDR3 consists of 11 residues.

This rearrangement joins TRBV5-6 to TRBJ2-3; D remains unclear. V dropped 3 bases and J dropped 5 bases, with 4 bases sitting between them. Per the germline V gene, CDR1 is SGHDT and CDR2 is YYEEEE. The CDR3 has 11 residues. CDR3 sequence: CASSSLDTQYF. The CDR3 DNA reads TGTGCCAGCAGCTCATTAGATACGCAGTATTTT.

The genes are TRBV9 and TRBJ2-5; 14 bases fit TRBD2. CDR1 is SGDLS and CDR2 is YYNGEE in the germline V gene. The J segment lost 2 bases and the V segment lost 4 bases, leaving 4 bases of the junction unmatched. The CDR3 runs to 16 residues. The CDR3 sequence is CASSFRTSGGQETQYF. The CDR3 DNA sequence: TGTGCCAGCAGCTTTCGGACTAGCGGGGGGCAAGAGACCCAGTACTTC.

This sequence joins TRBV6-5 and TRBJ2-5; D ambiguous. The CDR3 is 11 residues long. Trimming shortened V by 0 bases and J by 7 bases, and 3 bases separated the two germline ends. Germline-derived CDR1 and CDR2 are MNHEY and SVGAGI. The CDR3 is CASSYSRTQYF. Written as DNA, the CDR3 is TGTGCCAGCAGTTACTCGCGGACCCAGTACTTC.

This clone was picked up a small number of times. V is TRBV4-3 and J is TRBJ2-3; D gene ambiguous. Trimming shortened V by 0 bases and J by 4 bases, and 17 bases separated the two germline ends. Germline V gives CDR1 LGHNA, CDR2 YSLEER. This CDR3 has 17 residues. The CDR3, as DNA: TGCGCCAGCAGCCAAGATTTTAGAGGAAATGGCGCAGATACGCAGTATTTT. This codes for CASSQDFRGNGADTQYF.

The CDR3 bases are TGTGCCAGCAGTCAGCGGGGGGGCACAGATACGCAGTATTTT. Translation gives CASSQRGGTDTQYF. The V gene is TRBV2, the J gene TRBJ2-3; 9 nucleotides line up with TRBD2. This CDR3 region has 14 residues. Germline V gene sequence: CDR1 SNHLY, CDR2 FYNNEI. Trimming cost V 5 bases and J 1 base; bases outside gene matches: 1.

Turning to this clone: Different DNA sequences within this sample yield the same CDR3. The V and J genes are TRBV3-1 (or the pseudogene TRBV3-2) and TRBJ2-7; D is ambiguous. CDR1 is LGHDT and CDR2 is YNNKEL in the germline V gene (reference sequence). The V and J ends lost 9 bases and 2 bases respectively, with 8 bases between them. The CDR3 is made up of 11 amino acids. CDR3 bases: TGTGCCAGTCGAGGAGCCTACGAGCAGTACTTC. This gives the protein CASRGAYEQYF.

The rearrangement uses TRBV19 and TRBJ1-5; D call uncertain. The germline CDR1 and CDR2 sequences are LNHDA and SQIVND (reference sequence). The length of the CDR3 is 15 residues. V was cut by 4 bases and J by 0 bases, with 10 bases left in between. Written as DNA, the CDR3 is TGTGCCAGTAGTACGGGTTGGAGTAGCAATCAGCCCCAGCATTTT. Translated, it gives CASSTGWSSNQPQHF.